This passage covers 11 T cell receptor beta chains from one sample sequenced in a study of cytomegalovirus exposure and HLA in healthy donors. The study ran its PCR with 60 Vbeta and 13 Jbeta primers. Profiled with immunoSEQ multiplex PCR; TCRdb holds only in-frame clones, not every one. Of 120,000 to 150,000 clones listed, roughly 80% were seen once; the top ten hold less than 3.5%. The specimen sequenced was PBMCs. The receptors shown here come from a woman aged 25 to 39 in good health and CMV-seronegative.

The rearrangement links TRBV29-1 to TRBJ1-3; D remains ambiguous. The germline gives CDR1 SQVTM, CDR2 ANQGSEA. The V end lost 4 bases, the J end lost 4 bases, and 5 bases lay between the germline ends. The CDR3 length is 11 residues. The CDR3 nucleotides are TGCAGCGTTGGTGGCGGAAACACCATATATTTT. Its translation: CSVGGGNTIYF.

This CDR3 reads CASSINRGVTDTQYF. CDR3 nucleotide sequence: TGTGCCAGTAGTATAAACAGGGGAGTCACAGATACGCAGTATTTT. This sequence joins TRBV19 and TRBJ2-3, with 7 bases fitting TRBD1. V was pared by 2 bases and J by 2 bases, with 4 bases of the junction left unmatched. Germline V lookup: CDR1 LNHDA, CDR2 SQIVND (reference sequence). CDR3 length: 15 amino acids.

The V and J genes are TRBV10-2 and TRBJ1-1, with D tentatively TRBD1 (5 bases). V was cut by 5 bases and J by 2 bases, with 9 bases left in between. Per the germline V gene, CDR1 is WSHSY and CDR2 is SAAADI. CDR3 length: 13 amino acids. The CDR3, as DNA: TGCGCCAGCAGTCTACAGGTAAACACTGAAGCTTTCTTT. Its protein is CASSLQVNTEAFF.

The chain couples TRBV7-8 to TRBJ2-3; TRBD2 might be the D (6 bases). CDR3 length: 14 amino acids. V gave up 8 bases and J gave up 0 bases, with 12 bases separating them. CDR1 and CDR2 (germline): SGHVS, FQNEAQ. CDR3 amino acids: CASGRGTSTDTQYF. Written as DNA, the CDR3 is TGTGCCAGCGGGCGGGGAACTAGCACAGATACGCAGTATTTT.

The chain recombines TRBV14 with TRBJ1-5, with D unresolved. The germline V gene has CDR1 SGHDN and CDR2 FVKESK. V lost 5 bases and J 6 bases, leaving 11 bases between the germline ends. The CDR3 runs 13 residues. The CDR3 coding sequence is TGTGCCAGCAGCGTCACGGCGGGTCAGCCCCAGCATTTT. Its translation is CASSVTAGQPQHF.

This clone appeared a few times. The CDR3 DNA follows: TGTGCCAGCAGCTTAGAATTCCGCACTGAAGCTTTCTTT. It encodes CASSLEFRTEAFF. The rearrangement links TRBV7-6 to TRBJ1-1; D is unresolved. From germline, CDR1 is SGHVS and CDR2 FNYEAQ. With 1 base removed from V and 4 bases from J, the gap between germline ends came to 7 bases. The CDR3 is made up of 13 amino acids. The whole variable domain, remainder taken from reference TRBV7-6 and TRBJ1-1, is GAGVSQSPRYKVTKRGQDVALRCDPISGHVSLYWYRQALGQGPEFLTYFNYEAQQDKSGLPNDRFSAERPEGSISTLTIQRTEQRDSAMYRCASSLEFRTEAFFGQGTRLTVV.

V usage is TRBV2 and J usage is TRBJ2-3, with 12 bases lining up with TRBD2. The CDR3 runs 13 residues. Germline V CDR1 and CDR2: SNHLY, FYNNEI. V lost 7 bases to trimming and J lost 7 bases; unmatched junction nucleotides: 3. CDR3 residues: CASTSGGANTQYF. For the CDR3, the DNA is TGTGCCAGCACTAGCGGGGGGGCGAATACGCAGTATTTT. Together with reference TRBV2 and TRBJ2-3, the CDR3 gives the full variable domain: EPEVTQTPSHQVTQMGQEVILRCVPISNHLYFYWYRQILGQKVEFLVSFYNNEISEKSEIFDDQFSVERPDGSNFTLKIRSTKLEDSAMYFCASTSGGANTQYFGPGTRLTVL.

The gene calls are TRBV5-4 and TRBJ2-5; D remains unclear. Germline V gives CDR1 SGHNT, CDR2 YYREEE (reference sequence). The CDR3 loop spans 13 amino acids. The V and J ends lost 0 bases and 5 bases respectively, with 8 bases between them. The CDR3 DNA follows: TGTGCCAGCAGCTTGGGCCCCCGGGAGACCCAGTACTTC. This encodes CASSLGPRETQYF.

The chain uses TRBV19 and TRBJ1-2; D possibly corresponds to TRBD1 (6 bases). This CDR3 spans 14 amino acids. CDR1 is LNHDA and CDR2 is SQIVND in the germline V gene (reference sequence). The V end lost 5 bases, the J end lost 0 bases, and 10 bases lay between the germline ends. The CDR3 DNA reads TGTGCCAGTAGTCCGCGACAGGCTAACTATGGCTACACCTTC. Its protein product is CASSPRQANYGYTF.

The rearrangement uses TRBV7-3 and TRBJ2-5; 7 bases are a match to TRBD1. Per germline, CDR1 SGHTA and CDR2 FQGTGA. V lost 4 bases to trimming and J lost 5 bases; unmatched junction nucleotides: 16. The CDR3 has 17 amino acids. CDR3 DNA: TGTGCCAGCAGCTCGACAGGGATTGGTTTGGGCAGGGAGACCCAGTACTTC. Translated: CASSSTGIGLGRETQYF.

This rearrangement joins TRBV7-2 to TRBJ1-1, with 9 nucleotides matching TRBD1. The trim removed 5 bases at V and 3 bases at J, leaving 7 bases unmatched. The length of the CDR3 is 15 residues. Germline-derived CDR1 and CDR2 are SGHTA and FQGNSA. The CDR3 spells CASSTRTGADTEAFF. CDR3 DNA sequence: TGTGCCAGCAGCACTAGGACAGGGGCCGACACTGAAGCTTTCTTT.